This T cell receptor beta chain was sequenced during a study of cytomegalovirus exposure and HLA in healthy donors. Study results and caveats: Testing in vitro showed a few CMV-associated chains specific for CMV antigens.

With 60 Vbeta and 13 Jbeta primers, the PCR was carried out. The assay was immunoSEQ multiplex PCR, and TCRdb's table has in-frame clones only and misses some. The table has 95,000 to 100,000 clones, around 80% seen once; the top ten hold around 0.76%. Comments on this clone: Its antigen is not known.

Germline V gene lookup returns CDR1 MDHEN and CDR2 SYDVKM. V lost 5 bases and J lost 5; bases outside the gene matches: 11. The CDR3 runs 15 residues. The chain carries TRBV28 and TRBJ2-7, with TRBD1 matching 8 bases. The clonotype comes from a woman aged 60-70 years in good health and CMV-seronegative. Sequencing was performed on PBMCs. CDR3 sequence (DNA): TGTGCCAGCAGTCGACAGGGGATCATTGAAGACGAGCAGTACTTC. Protein: CASSRQGIIEDEQYF. Drawing the rest from reference TRBV28 and TRBJ2-7, the complete variable domain is DVKVTQSSRYLVKRTGEKVFLECVQDMDHENMFWYRQDPGLGLRLIYFSYDVKMKEKGDIPEGYSVSREKKERFSLILESASTNQTSMYLCASSRQGIIEDEQYFGPGTRLTVT.